These 9 T cell receptor beta chains were sequenced from one sample in a study of control samples from healthy donors and cancer patients. Profiled with immunoSEQ multiplex PCR; TCRdb holds only in-frame clones, not every one. This sample has approximately 160,000 clones, with 93% found just once. The sample comprised blood. These receptor sequences come from a woman between 55 and 75 years old in good health.

V and J are TRBV11-2 and TRBJ2-7, with TRBD2 as a possible D gene (6 bases). The CDR3 is 15 residues long. Trimming cost V 5 bases and J 1 base, with 15 bases left between them. In germline, CDR1 is SGHAT, CDR2 FQNNGV. This CDR3 reads CASSPLLSGSYEQYF. In nucleotides, the CDR3 is TGTGCCAGCAGCCCGCTCCTGAGCGGGTCCTACGAGCAGTACTTC.

The V gene is TRBV18, the J gene TRBJ1-4; no reliable D call. This CDR3 is built from 15 residues. The V gene lost 1 base and the J gene lost 3 bases, with 9 bases spanning the gap. Germline lookup yields CDR1 KGHSH and CDR2 LQKENI. CDR3 coding DNA: TGTGCCAGCTCACCACAGGAGTTGGCTAATGAAAAACTGTTTTTT. Residues: CASSPQELANEKLFF.

This clone has only one observation. The V call is TRBV28, the J call TRBJ1-2; perhaps TRBD1 as D (5 bases). CDR3 length equals 13 residues. The germline CDR1 and CDR2 sequences are MDHEN and SYDVKM. V dropped 6 bases and J dropped 4 bases, with 12 bases sitting between them. The CDR3 sequence is CASRDGTVYGYTF. CDR3 in DNA: TGTGCCAGCAGGGACGGGACGGTCTATGGCTACACCTTC.

The chain combines TRBV6-2 or TRBV6-3 with TRBJ2-3; 8 nucleotides align to TRBD2. V shed 1 base, J shed 1 base, and the junction held 1 base outside the gene matches. Germline CDR1 reads MNHEY; CDR2 reads SVGEGT. The CDR3 covers 15 residues. The DNA of the CDR3 is TGTGCCAGCAGTTACTGGCGGGGGGGCACAGATACGCAGTATTTT. Protein sequence: CASSYWRGGTDTQYF.

This clone was seen more than once but under ten times. The genes are TRBV27 and TRBJ2-7; the match to TRBD1 covers 7 bases. The germline V gene has CDR1 MNHEY and CDR2 SMNVEV (reference sequence). J was trimmed by 4 bases and V by 6 bases; bases with no gene match: 3. The CDR3 loop spans 12 amino acids. The CDR3 bases are TGTGCCAGCAGAGGCAGGGGGTACGAGCAGTACTTC. This codes for CASRGRGYEQYF.

The J gene is TRBJ2-6, the V gene TRBV5-1, with D tentatively TRBD2 (6 bases). This CDR3 comprises 15 residues. Germline V lookup: CDR1 SGHRS, CDR2 YFSETQ. Trimming took 0 bases from V and 2 from J, leaving 6 bases between them. The CDR3, as DNA: TGCGCCAGCAGCTTGGCGGGGGCTGGGGCCAACGTCCTGACTTTC. Its translation is CASSLAGAGANVLTF.

The V gene is TRBV6-6, the J gene TRBJ1-6; D gene unclear. In germline, CDR1 is MNHNY, CDR2 SVGAGI (reference sequence). This CDR3 comprises 12 residues. Trimming left V 7 bases short and J 5 bases short, with 6 bases between. CDR3 region: CASKPNNSPLHF. The CDR3 DNA is TGTGCCAGCAAGCCCAATAATTCACCCCTCCACTTT.

Points on this clone: Relative to the germline gene, one junction end is altered; a read error may explain this. This rearrangement joins TRBV6-2 or TRBV6-3 to TRBJ1-5; D unresolved. CDR3 length: 13 residues. Germline V gives CDR1 MNHEY, CDR2 SVGEGT. The CDR3 loop reads CATSDPSNQPQHF. The CDR3 region has the DNA TGTGCCACCAGTGATCCTAGCAATCAGCCCCAGCATTTT.

The chain couples TRBV2 to TRBJ2-7; TRBD2 is a possible D gene (6 bases). CDR1 SNHLY and CDR2 FYNNEI come from the germline V gene. Between the trimmed V and J ends, which lost 7 bases and 3 bases, there was a span of 13 bases. The CDR3 length is 13 residues. CDR3: CASKEGINYEQYF. The CDR3 coding sequence is TGTGCCAGCAAGGAGGGGATCAACTACGAGCAGTACTTC.